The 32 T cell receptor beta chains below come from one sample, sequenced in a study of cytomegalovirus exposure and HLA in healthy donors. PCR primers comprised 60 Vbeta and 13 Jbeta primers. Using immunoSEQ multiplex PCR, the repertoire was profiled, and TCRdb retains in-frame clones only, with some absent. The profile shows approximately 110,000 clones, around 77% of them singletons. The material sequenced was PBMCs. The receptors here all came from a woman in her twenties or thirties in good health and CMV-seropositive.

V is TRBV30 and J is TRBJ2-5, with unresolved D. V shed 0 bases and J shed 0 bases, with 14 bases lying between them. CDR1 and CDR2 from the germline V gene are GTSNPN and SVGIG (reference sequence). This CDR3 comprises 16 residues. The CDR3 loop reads CAWSVGQVVYQETQYF. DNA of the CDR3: TGTGCCTGGAGTGTTGGGCAGGTCGTGTACCAAGAGACCCAGTACTTC.

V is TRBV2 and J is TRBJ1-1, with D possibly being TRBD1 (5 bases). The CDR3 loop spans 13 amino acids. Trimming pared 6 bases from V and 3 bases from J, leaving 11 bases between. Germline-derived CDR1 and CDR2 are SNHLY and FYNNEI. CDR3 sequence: CASSLLGDTEAFF. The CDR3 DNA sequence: TGTGCCAGCAGCCTTCTAGGGGACACTGAAGCTTTCTTT.

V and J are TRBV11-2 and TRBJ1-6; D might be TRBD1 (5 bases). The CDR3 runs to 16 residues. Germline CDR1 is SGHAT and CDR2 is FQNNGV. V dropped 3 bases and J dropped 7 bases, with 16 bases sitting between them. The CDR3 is CASSFWTTDLNSPLHF. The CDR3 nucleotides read TGTGCCAGCAGCTTCTGGACGACAGACTTAAATTCACCCCTCCACTTT.

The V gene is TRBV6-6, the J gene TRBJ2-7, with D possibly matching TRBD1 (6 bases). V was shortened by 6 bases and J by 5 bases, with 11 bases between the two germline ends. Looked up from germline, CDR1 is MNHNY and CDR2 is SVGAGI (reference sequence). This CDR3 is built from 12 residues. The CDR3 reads CASSNRVDEQYF. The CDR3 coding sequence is TGTGCCAGCAGCAACAGGGTAGACGAGCAGTACTTC.

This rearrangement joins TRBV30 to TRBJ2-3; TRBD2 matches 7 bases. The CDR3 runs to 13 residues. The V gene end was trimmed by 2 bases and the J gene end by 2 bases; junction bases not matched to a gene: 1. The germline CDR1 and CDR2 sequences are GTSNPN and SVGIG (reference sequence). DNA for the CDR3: TGTGCCTGGAGTAGCGGGGACACAGATACGCAGTATTTT. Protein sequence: CAWSSGDTDTQYF.

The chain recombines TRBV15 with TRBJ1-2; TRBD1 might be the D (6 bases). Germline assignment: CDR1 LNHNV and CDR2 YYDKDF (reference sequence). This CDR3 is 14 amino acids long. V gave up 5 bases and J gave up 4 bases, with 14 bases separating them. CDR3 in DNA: TGTGCCACCAGCGAAAGGACAGCACTCTATGGCTACACCTTC. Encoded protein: CATSERTALYGYTF.

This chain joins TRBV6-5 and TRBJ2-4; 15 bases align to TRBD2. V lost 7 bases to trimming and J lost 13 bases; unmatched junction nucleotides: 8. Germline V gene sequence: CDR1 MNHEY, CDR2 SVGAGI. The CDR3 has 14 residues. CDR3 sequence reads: CASTPGLAGGLQYF. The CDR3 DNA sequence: TGTGCCAGCACCCCGGGACTAGCGGGGGGTCTACAGTACTTC.

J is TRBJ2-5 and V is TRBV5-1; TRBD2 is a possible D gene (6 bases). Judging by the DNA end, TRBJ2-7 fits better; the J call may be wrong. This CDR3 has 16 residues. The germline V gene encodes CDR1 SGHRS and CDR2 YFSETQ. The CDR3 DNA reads TGCGCCAGCAGCTTGGCTCGGGGGATCTACTCCTACGAGCAGTACTTC. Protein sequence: CASSLARGIYSYEQYF.

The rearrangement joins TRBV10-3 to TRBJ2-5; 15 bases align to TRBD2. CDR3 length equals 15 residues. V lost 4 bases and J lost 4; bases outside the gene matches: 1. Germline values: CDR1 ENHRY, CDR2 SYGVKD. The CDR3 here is CAISGTSGGAETQYF. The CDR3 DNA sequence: TGTGCCATCAGTGGGACTAGCGGGGGGGCAGAGACCCAGTACTTC.

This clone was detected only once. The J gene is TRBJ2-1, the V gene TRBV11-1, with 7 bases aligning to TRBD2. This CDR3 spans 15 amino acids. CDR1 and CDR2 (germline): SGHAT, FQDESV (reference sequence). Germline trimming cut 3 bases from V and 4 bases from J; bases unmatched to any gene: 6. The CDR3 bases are TGTGCCAGCAGCTTCGCGGGAGAGGGATACAATGAGCAGTTCTTC. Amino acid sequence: CASSFAGEGYNEQFF.

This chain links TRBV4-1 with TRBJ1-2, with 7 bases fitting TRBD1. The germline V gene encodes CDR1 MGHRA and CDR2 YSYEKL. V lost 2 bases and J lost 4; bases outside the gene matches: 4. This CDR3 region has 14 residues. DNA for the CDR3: TGCGCCAGCAGCCAACTACAGGGGTCCTATGGCTACACCTTC. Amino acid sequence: CASSQLQGSYGYTF.

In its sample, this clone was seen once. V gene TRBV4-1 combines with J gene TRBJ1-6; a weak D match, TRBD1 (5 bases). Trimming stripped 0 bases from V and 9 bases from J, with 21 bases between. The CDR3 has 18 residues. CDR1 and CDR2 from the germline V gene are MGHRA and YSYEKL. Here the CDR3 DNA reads TGCGCCAGCAGCCAAGAGAAGGGGATATCCTTATTCGGTTCACCCCTCCACTTT. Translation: CASSQEKGISLFGSPLHF.

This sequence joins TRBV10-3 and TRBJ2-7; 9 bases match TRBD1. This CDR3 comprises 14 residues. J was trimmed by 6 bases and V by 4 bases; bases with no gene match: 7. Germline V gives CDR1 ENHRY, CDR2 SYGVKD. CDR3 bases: TGTGCCATCAGTGCAGGGACAGGGTCCGCCGAGCAGTACTTC. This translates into CAISAGTGSAEQYF.

The CDR3 DNA is TGTGCCAGCAGCCTTCAAGGCGGGAGTGTTACCGGGGAGCTGTTTTTT. Protein sequence: CASSLQGGSVTGELFF. The V and J genes are TRBV2 and TRBJ2-2, with TRBD2 identical over 7 bases. This CDR3 is 16 amino acids long. Per the germline V gene, CDR1 is SNHLY and CDR2 is FYNNEI. Trimming cost V 6 bases and J 5 bases; bases outside gene matches: 12.

Here the CDR3 reads CASSYSRDSPLHF. The CDR3 DNA follows: TGTGCCAGCAGTTACTCGAGAGATTCACCCCTCCACTTT. This sequence joins TRBV6-5 and TRBJ1-6; D remains unclear. CDR1 and CDR2 from the germline V gene are MNHEY and SVGAGI. Trimming removed 0 bases at V and 8 bases at J, with 5 bases between. CDR3 length: 13 amino acids.

The DNA of the CDR3 is TGTGCCAGTAGTCTAAGAGGGCCGGACCGGCAAGCTTTCTTT. The encoded protein is CASSLRGPDRQAFF. The V gene is TRBV19, the J gene TRBJ1-1; D unclear. The CDR3 runs 14 residues. Trimming pared 5 bases from V and 9 bases from J, leaving 19 bases between. Germline V lookup: CDR1 LNHDA, CDR2 SQIVND (reference sequence).

The CDR3 here is CASSQGLLSSMNTEAFF. CDR3 DNA sequence: TGCGCCAGCAGCCAGGGCCTATTGAGCAGCATGAACACTGAAGCTTTCTTT. The chain links TRBV4-1 to TRBJ1-1; D not certain. The CDR3 loop spans 17 amino acids. Germline assignment: CDR1 MGHRA and CDR2 YSYEKL. V was clipped by 3 bases and J by 0 bases, with 17 bases between them.

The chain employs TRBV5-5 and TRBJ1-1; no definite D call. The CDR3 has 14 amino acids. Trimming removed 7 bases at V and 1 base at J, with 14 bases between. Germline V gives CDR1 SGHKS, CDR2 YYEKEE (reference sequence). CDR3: CASCLWPSNTEAFF. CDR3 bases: TGTGCCAGCTGTCTTTGGCCGTCGAACACTGAAGCTTTCTTT.

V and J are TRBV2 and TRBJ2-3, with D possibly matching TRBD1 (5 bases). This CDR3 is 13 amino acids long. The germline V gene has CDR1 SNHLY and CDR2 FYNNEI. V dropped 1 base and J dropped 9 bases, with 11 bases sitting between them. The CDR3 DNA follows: TGTGCCAGCAGTGAAGGACATCAGGGAACGCAGTATTTT. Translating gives CASSEGHQGTQYF.

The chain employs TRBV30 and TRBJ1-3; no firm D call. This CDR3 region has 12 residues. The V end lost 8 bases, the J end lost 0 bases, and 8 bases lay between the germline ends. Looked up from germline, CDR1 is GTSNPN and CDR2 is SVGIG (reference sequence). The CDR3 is CAHRSSGNTIYF. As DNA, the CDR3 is TGTGCCCACAGAAGCTCTGGAAACACCATATATTTT.

This chain's CDR3 is CAWRSPGTYEQYF. In nucleotides, the CDR3 is TGTGCCTGGAGAAGCCCGGGAACCTACGAGCAGTACTTC. This chain uses TRBV30 with TRBJ2-5; possible D gene TRBD2, 5 bases. The DNA end lines up better with TRBJ2-7; the J call may be wrong. Per the germline V gene, CDR1 is GTSNPN and CDR2 is SVGIG (reference sequence). This CDR3 contains 13 residues.

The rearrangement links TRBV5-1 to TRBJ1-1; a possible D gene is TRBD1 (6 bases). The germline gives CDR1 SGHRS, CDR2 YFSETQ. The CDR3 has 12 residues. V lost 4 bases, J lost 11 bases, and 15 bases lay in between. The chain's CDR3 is CASSINRAEAFF. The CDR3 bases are TGCGCCAGCAGCATAAACAGGGCCGAGGCTTTCTTT. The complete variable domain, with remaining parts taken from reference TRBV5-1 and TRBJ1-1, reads KAGVTQTPRYLIKTRGQQVTLSCSPISGHRSVSWYQQTPGQGLQFLFEYFSETQRNKGNFPGRFSGRQFSNSRSEMNVSTLELGDSALYLCASSINRAEAFFGQGTRLTVV.

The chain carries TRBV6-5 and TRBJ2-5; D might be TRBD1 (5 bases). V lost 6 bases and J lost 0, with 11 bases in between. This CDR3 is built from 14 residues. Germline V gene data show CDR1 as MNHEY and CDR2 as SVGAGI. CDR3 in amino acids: CASSPYRHQETQYF. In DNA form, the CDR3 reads TGTGCCAGCAGCCCCTACAGGCACCAAGAGACCCAGTACTTC.

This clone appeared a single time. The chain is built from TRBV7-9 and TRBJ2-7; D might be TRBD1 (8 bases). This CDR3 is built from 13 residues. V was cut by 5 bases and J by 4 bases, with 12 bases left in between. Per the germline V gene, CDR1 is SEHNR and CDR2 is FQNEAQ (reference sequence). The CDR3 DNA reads TGTGCCAGCAGCACAGGGGGGGGATACGAGCAGTACTTC. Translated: CASSTGGGYEQYF.

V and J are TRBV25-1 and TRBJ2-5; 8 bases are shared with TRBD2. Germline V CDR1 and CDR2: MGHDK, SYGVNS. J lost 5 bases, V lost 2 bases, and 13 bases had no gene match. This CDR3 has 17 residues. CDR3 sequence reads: CASSEIRTSLLRETQYF. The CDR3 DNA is TGTGCCAGCAGTGAAATAAGGACTAGCCTACTAAGGGAGACCCAGTACTTC. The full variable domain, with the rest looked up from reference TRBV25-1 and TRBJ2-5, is EADIYQTPRYLVIGTGKKITLECSQTMGHDKMYWYQQDPGMELHLIHYSYGVNSTEKGDLSSESTVSRIRTEHFPLTLESARPSHTSQYLCASSEIRTSLLRETQYFGPGTRLLVL.

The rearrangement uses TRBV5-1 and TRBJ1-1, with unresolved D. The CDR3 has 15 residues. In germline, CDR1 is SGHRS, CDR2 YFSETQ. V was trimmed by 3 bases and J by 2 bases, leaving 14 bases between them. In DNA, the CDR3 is TGCGCCAGCAGCTCGGCACGGGGATCCAACACTGAAGCTTTCTTT. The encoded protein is CASSSARGSNTEAFF.

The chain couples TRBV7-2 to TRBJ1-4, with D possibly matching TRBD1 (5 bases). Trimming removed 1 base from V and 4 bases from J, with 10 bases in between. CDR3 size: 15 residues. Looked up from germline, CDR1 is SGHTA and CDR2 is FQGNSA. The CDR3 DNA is TGTGCCAGCAGCTTAGTGCAGGGACTTAATGAAAAACTGTTTTTT. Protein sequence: CASSLVQGLNEKLFF.

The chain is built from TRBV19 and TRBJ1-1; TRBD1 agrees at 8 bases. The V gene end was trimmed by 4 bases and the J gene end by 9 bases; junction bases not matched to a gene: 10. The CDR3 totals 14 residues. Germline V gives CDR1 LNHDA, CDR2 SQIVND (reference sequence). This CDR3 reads CASSKRQGWSKAFF. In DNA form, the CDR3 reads TGTGCCAGTAGTAAGAGACAGGGGTGGTCGAAAGCTTTCTTT.

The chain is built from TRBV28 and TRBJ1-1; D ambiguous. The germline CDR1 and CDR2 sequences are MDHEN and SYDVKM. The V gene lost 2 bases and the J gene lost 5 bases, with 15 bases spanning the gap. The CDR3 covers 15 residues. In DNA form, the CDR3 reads TGTGCCAGCAGTTTAGGATTCCTAGGAAAAACTGAAGCTTTCTTT. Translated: CASSLGFLGKTEAFF.

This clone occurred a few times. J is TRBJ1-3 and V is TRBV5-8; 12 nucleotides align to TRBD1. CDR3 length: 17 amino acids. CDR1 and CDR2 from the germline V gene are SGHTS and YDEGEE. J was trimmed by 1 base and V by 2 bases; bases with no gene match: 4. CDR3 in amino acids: CASSFPGQGASGNTIYF. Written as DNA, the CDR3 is TGTGCCAGCAGCTTTCCGGGACAGGGGGCTTCTGGAAACACCATATATTTT.

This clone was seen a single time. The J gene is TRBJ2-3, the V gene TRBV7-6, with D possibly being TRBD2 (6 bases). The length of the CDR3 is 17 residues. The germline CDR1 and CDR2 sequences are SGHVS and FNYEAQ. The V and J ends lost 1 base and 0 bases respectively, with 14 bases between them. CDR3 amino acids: CASSLEPGRPSTDTQYF. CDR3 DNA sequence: TGTGCCAGCAGCTTAGAACCGGGGAGGCCGAGCACAGATACGCAGTATTTT.

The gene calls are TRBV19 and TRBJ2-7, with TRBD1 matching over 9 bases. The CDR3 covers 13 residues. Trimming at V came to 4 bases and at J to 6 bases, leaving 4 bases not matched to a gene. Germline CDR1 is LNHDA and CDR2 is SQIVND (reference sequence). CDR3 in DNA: TGTGCCAGTAGTACGACAGGGGGTTTCGAGCAGTACTTC. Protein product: CASSTTGGFEQYF.